This T cell receptor (beta chain) was retrieved from a study of shared clonotypes between healthy human individuals. At the level of the study: CD4 naive and memory got three plates each, CD8 naive two, CD8 memory one. The study, taken as a whole, reports: The sampled material consisted only of blood, and tissue repertoires are likely to differ. For naive CD4 cells, 4% to 6% of clonotypes were shared across four donors.

About this clone itself: The antigen is undetermined. Other DNA sequences from this sample encode an identical CDR3 as well.

Replicate PCRs for sorted subsets used approximately 190 ng DNA; this equaled around 29,000 T cell genomes. Sequenced by immunoSEQ multiplex PCR; TCRdb stores in-frame clones only, minus some. The sample lists around 2.5 million clones; 80% to 95% were seen once. Unmatched junction bases numbered 4, after V lost 5 bases and J lost 4 bases. Germline V gene lookup returns CDR1 SGHRS and CDR2 YFSETQ. CDR3 length: 13 amino acids. The origin of this receptor is a man in his late teens or twenties in good health. Some clones in this sample may be carry-over from other donors' samples. Input material: naive CD4+ T cells from PBMCs. As to subset: CD45RA+ positively selected. This chain uses TRBV5-1 with TRBJ2-5, with 8 bases matching TRBD2. The CDR3 sequence: CASSFREGETQYF. The CDR3 nucleotides are TGCGCCAGCAGTTTCCGGGAGGGAGAGACCCAGTACTTC.